This entry lists 21 T cell receptor beta chains sequenced from one sample in a study of OX40 agonist ivuxolimab in advanced cancers. Repertoires were generated with immunoSEQ multiplex PCR, while TCRdb's copy carries only in-frame clones and drops some. The sample lists over 90,000 clones, approximately 90% occurring once. Source: CD4+ or CD8+ T cells sorted from blood, taken in a trial of the OX40 agonist ivuxolimab. The receptors originated from an adult with an advanced solid tumor such as melanoma, head and neck, liver or kidney cancer.

The rearrangement joins TRBV2 to TRBJ2-5; 7 bases fit TRBD2. Germline CDR1 and CDR2: SNHLY and FYNNEI. The V segment lost 4 bases and the J segment 3 bases; nucleotides outside the gene matches: 2. This CDR3 is built from 13 residues. In DNA, the CDR3 is TGTGCCAGCAGTGGCGGGAGTGAAGAGACCCAGTACTTC. Residues: CASSGGSEETQYF.

This chain uses TRBV4-1 with TRBJ2-1, with D possibly TRBD2 on 6 matching bases. The V gene lost 1 base and the J gene lost 5 bases, with 15 bases spanning the gap. The CDR3 totals 16 residues. The germline V gene encodes CDR1 MGHRA and CDR2 YSYEKL. The CDR3 nucleotides are TGCGCCAGCAGCCAAGTCCGACTAGTTAGGGACAATGAGCAGTTCTTC. It translates to CASSQVRLVRDNEQFF.

The chain joins TRBV6-1 to TRBJ2-3; D is unresolved. Germline CDR1 reads MNHNS; CDR2 reads SASEGT. V was trimmed by 8 bases and J by 6 bases, leaving 21 bases between them. The CDR3 spans 15 residues. CDR3 DNA: TGTGCCAGCGGCACTTTGGGGTCCATGAGGGATACGCAGTATTTT. It is translated as CASGTLGSMRDTQYF.

The count of this clone is one. The CDR3 DNA sequence: TGTGCCAGCAGCGTTTCTAGCGACTCCTACAATGAGCAGTTCTTC. Its protein product is CASSVSSDSYNEQFF. The rearrangement uses TRBV9 and TRBJ2-1, with TRBD2 as a possible D gene (6 bases). CDR3 length: 15 residues. Germline CDR1 SGDLS, CDR2 YYNGEE. Deletions cut 2 bases from V and 0 bases from J, with 9 bases between. Drawing the rest from reference TRBV9 and TRBJ2-1, the complete variable domain is DSGVTQTPKHLITATGQRVTLRCSPRSGDLSVYWYQQSLDQGLQFLIQYYNGEERAKGNILERFSAQQFPDLHSELNLSSLELGDSALYFCASSVSSDSYNEQFFGPGTRLTVL.

The rearrangement links TRBV2 to TRBJ2-1; D gene ambiguous. V was clipped by 1 base and J by 3 bases, with 7 bases between them. The V gene's germline CDR1 is SNHLY and CDR2 FYNNEI. CDR3 size: 14 residues. The DNA for the CDR3 is TGTGCCAGCAGTGAAGTGGCTTTCTACAATGAGCAGTTCTTC. Translation gives CASSEVAFYNEQFF.

V and J are TRBV5-1 and TRBJ2-6; D not resolved. The CDR3 length is 15 residues. V gave up 5 bases and J gave up 0 bases, with 9 bases separating them. Germline loops: CDR1 SGHRS, CDR2 YFSETQ. CDR3 sequence reads: CASSPGNSGANVLTF. The CDR3 coding sequence is TGCGCCAGCAGTCCTGGGAACTCTGGGGCCAACGTCCTGACTTTC.

The chain links TRBV14 to TRBJ2-1; TRBD2 is a possible D gene (5 bases). The CDR3 is 14 residues long. Germline CDR1 is SGHDN and CDR2 is FVKESK. Trimming cost V 4 bases and J 6 bases, with 13 bases left between them. This CDR3 reads CASSRLGVGNEQFF. The CDR3 DNA reads TGTGCCAGCAGCCGACTCGGGGTCGGCAATGAGCAGTTCTTC.

This chain uses TRBV11-2 with TRBJ1-2; D gene uncertain. Germline lookup yields CDR1 SGHAT and CDR2 FQNNGV. The CDR3 extends over 14 amino acids. Trimming took 0 bases from V and 8 from J, leaving 13 bases between them. CDR3 sequence (DNA): TGTGCCAGCAGCTTAGATGGGCGACCCCAAGGCTACACCTTC. This encodes CASSLDGRPQGYTF.

The chain carries TRBV5-4 and TRBJ1-5, with D unresolved. Trimming removed 1 base from V and 0 bases from J, with 8 bases in between. The CDR3 length is 15 residues. Germline CDR1 reads SGHNT; CDR2 reads YYREEE (reference sequence). CDR3 in DNA: TGTGCCAGCAGCTTGCGAGGGTATAGCAATCAGCCCCAGCATTTT. This sequence encodes CASSLRGYSNQPQHF.

The chain joins TRBV7-3 to TRBJ1-1; D might be TRBD1 (5 bases). Germline lookup yields CDR1 SGHTA and CDR2 FQGTGA. The CDR3 length is 14 residues. V shed 0 bases and J shed 5 bases, with 10 bases lying between them. CDR3 amino acids: CASSLTQGETEAFF. The CDR3 DNA reads as TGTGCCAGCAGCTTAACCCAGGGTGAGACTGAAGCTTTCTTT.

The chain links TRBV19 to TRBJ2-3; 8 nucleotides match TRBD2. CDR1 is LNHDA, CDR2 SQIVND, per germline (reference sequence). V lost 2 bases to trimming and J lost 0 bases; unmatched junction nucleotides: 4. The CDR3 sequence is 16 residues long. The CDR3 bases are TGTGCCAGTAGTATAATGCCTAGCGGGAGCACAGATACGCAGTATTTT. Translated, it gives CASSIMPSGSTDTQYF.

The chain carries TRBV14 and TRBJ2-7; D is uncertain. The CDR3 is made up of 12 amino acids. V lost 2 bases and J lost 4, with 6 bases in between. Germline CDR1 reads SGHDN; CDR2 reads FVKESK. CDR3 coding DNA: TGTGCCAGCAGCCAAACGGAGTACGAGCAGTACTTC. This encodes CASSQTEYEQYF.

The rearrangement uses TRBV19 and TRBJ2-1, with 10 bases matching TRBD1. This CDR3 comprises 14 residues. J gave up 7 bases and V 5 bases, and 5 bases lay outside the gene matches. Germline CDR1 reads LNHDA; CDR2 reads SQIVND (reference sequence). CDR3 bases: TGTGCCAGTAGTGAGGACAGGGGGGAAAATGAGCAGTTCTTC. This encodes CASSEDRGENEQFF.

The V gene is TRBV27, the J gene TRBJ2-3; D unclear. V was cut by 3 bases and J by 8 bases, with 6 bases left in between. Germline V gene data show CDR1 as MNHEY and CDR2 as SMNVEV (reference sequence). This CDR3 spans 11 amino acids. The CDR3 DNA sequence: TGTGCCAGCAGTTTTTCCCGTACGCAGTATTTT. It specifies CASSFSRTQYF.

This clone came up once. The chain recombines TRBV19 with TRBJ2-7; TRBD2 matches at 8 bases. Looked up from germline, CDR1 is LNHDA and CDR2 is SQIVND (reference sequence). The trim removed 7 bases at V and 0 bases at J, leaving 5 bases unmatched. CDR3 size: 14 residues. The CDR3 DNA reads TGTGCCAGTAAGTTAGCGGGGAGCTCCTACGAGCAGTACTTC. This translates into CASKLAGSSYEQYF.

The V gene is TRBV7-8, the J gene TRBJ1-4; perhaps TRBD1 as D (5 bases). The V gene lost 8 bases and the J gene lost 0 bases, with 10 bases spanning the gap. The CDR3 has 14 residues. Germline-derived CDR1 and CDR2 are SGHVS and FQNEAQ. CDR3 protein: CASSRGPTNEKLFF. The CDR3 region has the DNA TGTGCCAGCTCGAGGGGCCCAACTAATGAAAAACTGTTTTTT.

The rearrangement links TRBV11-2 to TRBJ2-7, with D unclear. Germline assignment: CDR1 SGHAT and CDR2 FQNNGV. Trimming shortened V by 2 bases and J by 0 bases, and 11 bases separated the two germline ends. The CDR3 is made up of 15 amino acids. CDR3: CASSLLALNSYEQYF. CDR3 nucleotide sequence: TGTGCCAGCAGCTTATTAGCCCTAAACTCCTACGAGCAGTACTTC.

The gene calls are TRBV6-5 and TRBJ2-7; 10 nucleotides line up with TRBD2. V lost 0 bases and J lost 2; bases outside the gene matches: 4. Germline V CDR1 and CDR2: MNHEY, SVGAGI. CDR3 length: 16 residues. The chain's CDR3 is CASSYSVAGGPYEQYF. As DNA, the CDR3 is TGTGCCAGCAGTTACTCGGTAGCGGGAGGCCCCTACGAGCAGTACTTC.

The chain has TRBV5-4 and TRBJ2-5; D unresolved. Germline V gene data show CDR1 as SGHNT and CDR2 as YYREEE (reference sequence). The ends were cut back, 4 bases at V and 2 bases at J, with 12 bases in the middle. The CDR3 totals 14 residues. CDR3 nucleotides: TGTGCCAGCAGCCCCAGAAGCGATCAAGAGACCCAGTACTTC. Encoded protein: CASSPRSDQETQYF.

The CDR3 is CASSLGLGDSYEQYF. CDR3 DNA: TGTGCCAGCAGCTTAGGCCTGGGGGACTCCTACGAGCAGTACTTC. This chain joins TRBV5-5 and TRBJ2-7; D might be TRBD1 or TRBD2, each matching 5 bases. V gave up 2 bases and J gave up 0 bases, with 12 bases separating them. CDR3 size: 15 residues. CDR1 SGHKS and CDR2 YYEKEE come from the germline V gene (reference sequence).

J is TRBJ2-1 and V is TRBV18; D gene unclear. The V and J ends lost 3 bases and 7 bases respectively, with 10 bases between them. From germline, CDR1 is KGHSH and CDR2 LQKENI. This CDR3 comprises 13 residues. As DNA, the CDR3 is TGTGCCAGCTCACCTCAAGACTGGAATGAGCAGTTCTTC. Protein sequence: CASSPQDWNEQFF.